One sample yielded the 14 T cell receptor beta chains listed below, sequenced in a study of blood T cell repertoires in COVID-19. TCRdb's copy holds only in-frame clones and misses some; the assay was immunoSEQ multiplex PCR. The table records fewer than 350,000 clones, 70% to 90% of them present only once. The sample comprised peripheral blood. The source of these receptors is a woman in her thirties who had recovered from COVID-19.

The rearrangement uses TRBV19 and TRBJ1-1; the D gene is possibly TRBD1 (5 bases). V was clipped by 0 bases and J by 6 bases, with 11 bases between them. CDR3 length: 14 residues. Germline V gives CDR1 LNHDA, CDR2 SQIVND (reference sequence). CDR3 sequence (DNA): TGTGCCAGTAGTATAGATTTAAGGGGTCCTGAAGCTTTCTTT. Its translation is CASSIDLRGPEAFF.

The chain has TRBV9 and TRBJ1-6, with 10 bases lining up with TRBD1. Germline CDR1 SGDLS, CDR2 YYNGEE. After removal of 0 bases from V and 1 base from J, the junction contained 1 base not matched to a gene. The CDR3 contains 17 residues. The CDR3 nucleotides read TGTGCCAGCAGCGTAGGGGGACAGGGGTCCTATAATTCACCCCTCCACTTT. It encodes CASSVGGQGSYNSPLHF.

This clone appeared a single time. The rearrangement joins TRBV6-2 or TRBV6-3 to TRBJ1-1; D remains ambiguous. V dropped 0 bases and J dropped 10 bases, with 9 bases sitting between them. This CDR3 is built from 12 residues. The V gene's germline CDR1 is MNHEY and CDR2 SVGEGT. The CDR3 DNA reads TGTGCCAGCAGTTACTCGATCAGAAGAGCTTTCTTT. Protein product: CASSYSIRRAFF.

The rearrangement uses TRBV28 and TRBJ1-6; D is perhaps TRBD1 (5 bases). V gave up 1 base and J gave up 0 bases, with 19 bases separating them. The CDR3 length is 20 residues. Germline lookup yields CDR1 MDHEN and CDR2 SYDVKM. The CDR3 DNA sequence: TGTGCCAGCAGTTTATTTGGGGGAGGTCCCTTTAGCTCCTATAATTCACCCCTCCACTTT. Translating it yields CASSLFGGGPFSSYNSPLHF.

The rearrangement joins TRBV12-3 or TRBV12-4 to TRBJ1-2; D is unclear. The ends were cut back, 8 bases at V and 8 bases at J, with 18 bases in the middle. The CDR3 is 13 residues long. The CDR3 DNA reads TGTGCCAGCGGACCGGAACGGGATATCGGCTACACCTTC. Translating gives CASGPERDIGYTF.

The V gene is TRBV9, the J gene TRBJ2-7, with D perhaps TRBD2 (5 bases). This CDR3 comprises 15 residues. CDR1 is SGDLS, CDR2 YYNGEE, per germline. V was trimmed by 4 bases and J by 0 bases, leaving 14 bases between them. The CDR3 reads CASSQAVAGSYEQYF. CDR3 DNA sequence: TGTGCCAGCAGCCAGGCGGTCGCGGGCTCCTACGAGCAGTACTTC.

J is TRBJ2-3 and V is TRBV18; 12 bases are shared with TRBD2. The CDR3 length is 19 residues. V shed 2 bases, J shed 4 bases, and the junction held 13 bases outside the gene matches. The germline gives CDR1 KGHSH, CDR2 LQKENI. CDR3 sequence (DNA): TGTGCCAGCTCACCAGGGCTAGCGGGGGGGCCCACGAGCCCAGATACGCAGTATTTT. It yields the protein CASSPGLAGGPTSPDTQYF.

The chain combines TRBV4-2 with TRBJ2-7; 7 bases fit TRBD2. After removal of 1 base from V and 4 bases from J, the junction contained 1 base not matched to a gene. Looked up from germline, CDR1 is LGHNA and CDR2 is YNFKEQ. The CDR3 runs to 13 residues. The CDR3 nucleotides are TGTGCCAGCAGCCAAGCGCGGGAGTACGAGCAGTACTTC. Protein: CASSQAREYEQYF.

The chain combines TRBV7-2 with TRBJ1-3; 8 bases match TRBD1. The CDR3 covers 16 residues. CDR1 and CDR2 (germline): SGHTA, FQGNSA. With 4 bases clipped from V and 3 bases from J, the junction kept 8 bases outside the gene matches. CDR3 nucleotide sequence: TGTGCCAGCAGCTACTTACAGGGGGGGTTTGGAAACACCATATATTTT. Translating it yields CASSYLQGGFGNTIYF.

The V call is TRBV5-4, the J call TRBJ2-7, with 7 bases aligning to TRBD2. The CDR3 contains 14 residues. Looked up from germline, CDR1 is SGHNT and CDR2 is YYREEE (reference sequence). V gave up 3 bases and J gave up 5 bases; unmatched junction bases: 8. CDR3 residues: CASSSAGRGDEQYF. CDR3 DNA sequence: TGTGCCAGCAGCTCGGCGGGGAGGGGCGACGAGCAGTACTTC.

V is TRBV5-6 and J is TRBJ2-3; 8 positions agree with TRBD1. The CDR3 has 15 residues. The V segment lost 4 bases and the J segment 3 bases; nucleotides outside the gene matches: 7. CDR1 SGHDT and CDR2 YYEEEE come from the germline V gene. CDR3 protein: CASSPQGALTDTQYF. CDR3 in DNA: TGTGCCAGCAGCCCTCAGGGGGCGCTGACAGATACGCAGTATTTT.

The chain carries TRBV4-3 and TRBJ1-6; 7 nucleotides match TRBD1. V lost 4 bases, J lost 10 bases, and 13 bases stayed unmatched. The length of the CDR3 is 16 residues. Germline CDR1 LGHNA, CDR2 YSLEER. CDR3 in amino acids: CASSREGAGQGSPLHF. CDR3 nucleotide sequence: TGCGCCAGCAGCCGAGAGGGGGCTGGGCAAGGCTCACCCCTCCACTTT.

The chain recombines TRBV5-4 with TRBJ2-1; D is unclear. The germline V gene encodes CDR1 SGHNT and CDR2 YYREEE (reference sequence). V was clipped by 4 bases and J by 0 bases, with 11 bases between them. The CDR3 extends over 15 amino acids. CDR3 bases: TGTGCCAGCAGCCCCGGTCGGAGCTCCTACAATGAGCAGTTCTTC. As protein: CASSPGRSSYNEQFF.

The chain joins TRBV5-6 to TRBJ2-4; 8 bases align to TRBD2. V lost 6 bases and J lost 6; bases outside the gene matches: 5. In germline, CDR1 is SGHDT, CDR2 YYEEEE. This CDR3 comprises 13 residues. CDR3 DNA: TGTGCCAGCAACCTCGGGGGGGGAAACATTCAGTACTTC. Its protein product is CASNLGGGNIQYF.